Below are 9 T cell receptor beta chains sequenced from a single sample in a study of blood T cell repertoires in COVID-19. Data came from immunoSEQ multiplex PCR; TCRdb stores just in-frame clones and leaves some out. Of roughly 59,000 clones listed, 76% were seen once; the top ten hold 6.4%. Sequences were obtained from peripheral blood. These receptors came from a woman between 50 and 59 years old with active or convalescent COVID-19.

The rearrangement joins TRBV6-5 to TRBJ1-1; D not certain. The V and J ends lost 2 bases and 3 bases respectively, with 13 bases between them. From germline, CDR1 is MNHEY and CDR2 SVGAGI. This CDR3 has 15 amino acids. CDR3 sequence reads: CASSYAPEADTEAFF. The CDR3 region has the DNA TGTGCCAGCAGTTACGCCCCGGAGGCGGACACTGAAGCTTTCTTT.

This chain links TRBV7-3 with TRBJ2-7; D possibly corresponds to TRBD2 (6 bases). This CDR3 spans 12 amino acids. With 5 bases removed from V and 6 bases from J, the gap between germline ends came to 11 bases. The germline gives CDR1 SGHTA, CDR2 FQGTGA. CDR3 region: CASSDQGGEQYF. The CDR3, as DNA: TGTGCCAGCAGCGATCAGGGAGGCGAGCAGTACTTC. The whole variable domain, filled in from reference TRBV7-3 and TRBJ2-7, reads GAGVSQTPSNKVTEKGKYVELRCDPISGHTALYWYRQSLGQGPEFLIYFQGTGAADDSGLPNDRFFAVRPEGSVSTLKIQRTERGDSAVYLCASSDQGGEQYFGPGTRLTVT.

V is TRBV19 and J is TRBJ2-1; a weak D match, TRBD2 (6 bases). Trimming stripped 4 bases from V and 0 bases from J, with 19 bases between. This CDR3 contains 18 residues. Per germline, CDR1 LNHDA and CDR2 SQIVND (reference sequence). CDR3 in DNA: TGTGCCAGTAGTACCCCGGAGGGCCGGACCAGCTCCTACAATGAGCAGTTCTTC. It translates to CASSTPEGRTSSYNEQFF.

This clone occurred a few times. V usage is TRBV10-3 and J usage is TRBJ1-2; TRBD1 is a possible D gene (6 bases). Germline CDR1 is ENHRY and CDR2 is SYGVKD. This CDR3 spans 15 amino acids. Between the trimmed V and J ends, which lost 4 bases and 1 base, there was a span of 13 bases. The CDR3 is CAISATGGFNYGYTF. CDR3 coding DNA: TGTGCCATCAGTGCGACAGGAGGTTTTAACTATGGCTACACCTTC.

The chain carries TRBV18 and TRBJ2-3; the D gene is possibly TRBD2 (8 bases). The CDR3 runs to 19 residues. From germline, CDR1 is KGHSH and CDR2 LQKENI. V was trimmed by 3 bases and J by 3 bases, leaving 25 bases between them. In DNA form, the CDR3 reads TGTGCCAGCTCACCCGGGACAGACAGCGGGAGAGTGCTAACAGATACGCAGTATTTT. Protein: CASSPGTDSGRVLTDTQYF.

This clone is a singleton in its sample. The chain uses TRBV27 and TRBJ2-1; 8 nucleotides agree with TRBD2. There are 15 residues in the CDR3. The J segment lost 9 bases and the V segment lost 8 bases, leaving 15 bases of the junction unmatched. CDR1 is MNHEY and CDR2 is SMNVEV in the germline V gene (reference sequence). Written as DNA, the CDR3 is TGTGCCAGCGGAACGGCCAGCGGGAGAAAAGGTGAGCAGTTCTTC. This sequence encodes CASGTASGRKGEQFF.

The chain couples TRBV19 to TRBJ1-4; no clear D gene. The CDR3 has 14 residues. Germline loops: CDR1 LNHDA, CDR2 SQIVND (reference sequence). V was trimmed by 3 bases and J by 4 bases, leaving 9 bases between them. Here the CDR3 reads CASSIHRDNEKLFF. CDR3 bases: TGTGCCAGTAGTATTCACAGAGATAATGAAAAACTGTTTTTT. Using reference TRBV19 and TRBJ1-4 for the parts outside the CDR3, the full variable domain is DGGITQSPKYLFRKEGQNVTLSCEQNLNHDAMYWYRQDPGQGLRLIYYSQIVNDFQKGDIAEGYSVSREKKESFPLTVTSAQKNPTAFYLCASSIHRDNEKLFFGSGTQLSVL.

The genes are TRBV2 and TRBJ2-5; 7 bases match TRBD2. Losses at the gene ends were 8 bases for V and 1 base for J; bases not matched to a gene: 4. This CDR3 comprises 13 residues. Germline V CDR1 and CDR2: SNHLY, FYNNEI. The CDR3 DNA is TGTGCCAGCGGGAGGGGCGTCCAAGAGACCCAGTACTTC. Protein product: CASGRGVQETQYF.

V usage is TRBV5-5 and J usage is TRBJ1-2; no firm D call. This CDR3 comprises 14 residues. The V gene lost 4 bases and the J gene lost 2 bases, with 12 bases spanning the gap. Looked up from germline, CDR1 is SGHKS and CDR2 is YYEKEE (reference sequence). DNA of the CDR3: TGTGCCAGCAGCGGGCAAAGGTTCAACTATGGCTACACCTTC. Translated, it gives CASSGQRFNYGYTF.